Reported below is one TCR beta chain. V trimming: 0 bases; J trimming: 9 bases; junction bases outside the gene matches: 6. Germline V gene data show CDR1 as SGHNT and CDR2 as YENEEA. This CDR3 has 15 amino acids. The data derive from a study of blood T cell repertoires in COVID-19. Study overall: Acute-phase and convalescent COVID-19 samples originated in the United States, Italy and Spain. Sources were T cells, B-cell-depleted T cells, or PBMCs; the material itself was cDNA or gDNA.

Original processing methods: Estimated nucleated cell counts came from reference gene primer amplification. Assay used: immunoSEQ multiplex PCR; TCRdb lists only in-frame clones, some missing. The DNA gave D and trimming, while V, J and clone size come from that table. The repertoire holds 130,000 or so clones, with around 88% as singletons. This clonotype originated in a woman aged 50 to 60 who had recovered from COVID-19. The chain employs TRBV11-3 and TRBJ2-1; 9 bases map to TRBD2. Sequences were obtained from peripheral blood. This chain's CDR3 is CASSLDPAGGREQFF. In DNA form, the CDR3 reads TGTGCCAGCAGCTTAGACCCAGCGGGGGGACGTGAGCAGTTCTTC.